Listed below are T cell receptor beta chains from one sample, sequenced in a study of T cell responses to AZD1222 COVID-19 vaccine. Only in-frame clones appear in the TCRdb table, and some are missing; sequencing was by immunoSEQ multiplex PCR. The sample includes about 260,000 clones, approximately 95% seen only once; the top ten take 0.5% to 0.65%. The sample was peripheral blood, taken on day 0 of AZD1222 vaccination. The receptors originated from an adult in good health. Each CDR3 is given with its conserved first and last residue. D genes are given only for firm matches. Rows give clone size only sometimes, using once, few, many, or a class for an expanded clone.

clone_size d_call j_call v_call cdr3_length cdr3_aa cdr3_nt
NA NA TRBJ1-4 TRBV27 15 CASSSSRGLNEKLFF TGTGCCAGCAGTTCCTCCAGGGGACTTAATGAAAAACTGTTTTTT
NA NA TRBJ1-6 TRBV5-4 15 CASSLERGRNSPLHF TGTGCCAGCAGCTTGGAGAGGGGACGCAATTCACCCCTCCACTTT
NA NA TRBJ2-2 TRBV11-3 17 CASSLGRWGRNTGELFF TGTGCCAGCAGCTTAGGACGCTGGGGGAGGAACACCGGGGAGCTGTTTTTT
NA NA TRBJ2-7 TRBV2 12 CASSEGGYEQYF TGTGCCAGCAGTGAAGGCGGCTACGAGCAGTACTTC
NA TRBD2 TRBJ2-7 TRBV23-1 15 CASSQSGTDRHEQYF TGCGCCAGCAGTCAAAGCGGGACGGATAGGCACGAGCAGTACTTC
NA NA TRBJ1-3 TRBV7-9 11 CASRKGWAVSF TGTGCCAGCAGGAAGGGGTGGGCCGTAAGTTTT
NA TRBD2 TRBJ2-6 TRBV11-2 15 CASWGLRIGANVLTF TGTGCCAGCTGGGGACTAAGAATAGGGGCCAACGTCCTGACTTTC
NA NA TRBJ1-3 TRBV2 15 CASSEGRSSGNTIYF TGTGCCAGCAGTGAAGGACGGAGCTCTGGAAACACCATATATTTT
NA TRBD2 TRBJ2-5 TRBV4-1 17 CASSQEVSGRARETQYF TGCGCCAGCAGCCAAGAGGTTAGCGGGAGGGCCAGGGAGACCCAGTACTTC
NA NA TRBJ2-3 TRBV2 11 CASRRADTQYF TGTGCCTCCCGGCGGGCAGATACGCAGTATTTT
NA NA TRBJ1-1 TRBV2 13 CASSERRDTEAFF TGTGCCAGCAGTGAGAGGAGGGACACTGAAGCTTTCTTT
NA NA TRBJ1-5 TRBV7-9 14 CASSPPGSNQPQHF TGTGCCAGCAGCCCCCCTGGGAGCAATCAGCCCCAGCATTTT
once NA TRBJ1-5 TRBV12-3/TRBV12-4 13 CASSFAGNQPQHF TGTGCCAGCAGCTTCGCGGGCAATCAGCCCCAGCATTTT
NA TRBD1 TRBJ2-7 TRBV28 15 CASSLHRGRRLEQYF TGTGCCAGCAGTTTACACAGGGGGCGCCGCTTGGAGCAGTACTTC
NA NA TRBJ2-4 TRBV7-2 18 CASSRGRWSSPVKNIQYF TGTGCCAGCTCTCGAGGACGATGGAGCAGCCCTGTCAAAAACATTCAGTACTTC
NA NA TRBJ1-6 TRBV11-2 14 CASSLDLGESPLHF TGTGCCAGCAGCTTAGATCTGGGGGAATCACCCCTCCACTTT
NA NA TRBJ2-1 TRBV27 15 CASTRSKNSYNEQFF TGTGCCAGCACCCGGAGCAAAAACTCCTACAATGAGCAGTTCTTC
NA TRBD1 TRBJ1-2 TRBV29-1 13 CSVGGGQGWGYTF TGCAGCGTTGGCGGGGGACAGGGTTGGGGCTACACCTTC
once TRBD1 TRBJ1-2 TRBV6-6 13 CASSHTGGEGYTF TGTGCCAGCAGCCATACAGGGGGCGAGGGCTACACCTTC
NA TRBD2 TRBJ2-7 TRBV5-1 19 CASSLAPGLAGSSSYEQYF TGCGCCAGCAGCTTGGCCCCCGGACTAGCGGGTTCAAGCTCCTACGAGCAGTACTTC
NA TRBD1 TRBJ1-5 TRBV19 13 CASSTGGPRPQHF TGTGCCAGTAGCACAGGGGGCCCGCGTCCCCAGCATTTT